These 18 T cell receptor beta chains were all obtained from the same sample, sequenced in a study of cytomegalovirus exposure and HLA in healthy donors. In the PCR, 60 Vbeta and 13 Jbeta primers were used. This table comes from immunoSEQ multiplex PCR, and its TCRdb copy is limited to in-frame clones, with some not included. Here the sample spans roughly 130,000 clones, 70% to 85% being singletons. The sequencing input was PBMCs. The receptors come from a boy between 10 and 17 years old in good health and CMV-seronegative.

The CDR3 nucleotides read TGTGCCAGTACACCGGGATCGCGAACCGGGGAGCTGTTTTTT. The encoded protein is CASTPGSRTGELFF. This chain connects TRBV19 to TRBJ2-2, with D perhaps TRBD2 (5 bases). Trimming took 7 bases from V and 5 from J, leaving 14 bases between them. Germline CDR1 LNHDA, CDR2 SQIVND (reference sequence). The CDR3 spans 14 residues.

DNA for the CDR3: TGTGCCAGTAGTATAGTGTTAGCGGAGATCCCCTACGAGCAGTACTTC. Translating it yields CASSIVLAEIPYEQYF. The chain combines TRBV19 with TRBJ2-7; a possible D gene is TRBD2 (6 bases). Between the trimmed V and J ends, which lost 1 base and 2 bases, there was a span of 15 bases. Germline V gives CDR1 LNHDA, CDR2 SQIVND (reference sequence). CDR3 length: 16 amino acids.

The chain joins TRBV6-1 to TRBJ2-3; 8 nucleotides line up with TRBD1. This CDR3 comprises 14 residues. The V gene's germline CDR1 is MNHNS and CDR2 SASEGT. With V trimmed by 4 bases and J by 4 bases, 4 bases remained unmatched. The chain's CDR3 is CASSVNRGADTQYF. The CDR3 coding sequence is TGTGCCAGCAGTGTTAACAGGGGGGCAGATACGCAGTATTTT.

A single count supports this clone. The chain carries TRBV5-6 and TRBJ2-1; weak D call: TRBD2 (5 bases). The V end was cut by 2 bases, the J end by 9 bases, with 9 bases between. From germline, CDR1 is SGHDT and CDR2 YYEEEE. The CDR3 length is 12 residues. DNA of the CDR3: TGTGCCAGCAGCTTAAGGACTGTTGAGCAGTTCTTC. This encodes CASSLRTVEQFF.

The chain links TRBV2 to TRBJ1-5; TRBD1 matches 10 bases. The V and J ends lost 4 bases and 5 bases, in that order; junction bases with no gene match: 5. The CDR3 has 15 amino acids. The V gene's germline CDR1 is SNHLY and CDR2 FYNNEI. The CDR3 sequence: CASSAEGQGYQPQHF. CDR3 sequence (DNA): TGTGCCAGCAGTGCCGAGGGACAGGGGTATCAGCCCCAGCATTTT.

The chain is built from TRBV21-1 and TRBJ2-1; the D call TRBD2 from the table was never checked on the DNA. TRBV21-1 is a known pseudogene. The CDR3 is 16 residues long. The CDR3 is CASSVRGPLAGCEQFF. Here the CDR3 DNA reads TGTGCCAGCAGCGTCCGGGGTCCCCTAGCGGGCTGTGAGCAGTTCTTC.

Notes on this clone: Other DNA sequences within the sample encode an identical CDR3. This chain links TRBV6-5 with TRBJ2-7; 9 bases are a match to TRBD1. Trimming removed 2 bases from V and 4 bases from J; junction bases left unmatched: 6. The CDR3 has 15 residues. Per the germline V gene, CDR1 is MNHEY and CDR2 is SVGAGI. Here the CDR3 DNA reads TGTGCCAGCAGTTACCCGGGACAGGGTCTATACGAGCAGTACTTC. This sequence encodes CASSYPGQGLYEQYF.

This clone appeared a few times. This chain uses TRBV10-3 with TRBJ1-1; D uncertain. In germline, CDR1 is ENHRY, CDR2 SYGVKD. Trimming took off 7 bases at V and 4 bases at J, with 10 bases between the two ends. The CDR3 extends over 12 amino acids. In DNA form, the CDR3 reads TGTGCCATCATGGGCTTCGGCACTGAAGCTTTCTTT. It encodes CAIMGFGTEAFF.

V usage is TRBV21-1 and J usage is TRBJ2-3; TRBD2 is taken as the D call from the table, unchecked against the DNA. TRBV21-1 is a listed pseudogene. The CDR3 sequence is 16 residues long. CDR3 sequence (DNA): TGTGCCAGCAGCTTAAGGGTACGGGGGAGGCTCTATACGCAGTATTTT. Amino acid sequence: CASSLRVRGRLYTQYF.

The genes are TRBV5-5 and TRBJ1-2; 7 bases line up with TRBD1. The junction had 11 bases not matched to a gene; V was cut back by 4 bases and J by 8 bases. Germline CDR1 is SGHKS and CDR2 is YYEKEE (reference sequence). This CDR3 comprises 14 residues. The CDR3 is CASSTEGQVEGYTF. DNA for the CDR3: TGTGCCAGCAGCACGGAAGGACAGGTGGAAGGCTACACCTTC.

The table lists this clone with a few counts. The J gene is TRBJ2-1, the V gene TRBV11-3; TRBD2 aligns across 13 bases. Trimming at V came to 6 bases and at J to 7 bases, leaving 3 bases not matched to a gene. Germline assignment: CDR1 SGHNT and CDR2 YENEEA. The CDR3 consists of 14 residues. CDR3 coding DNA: TGTGCCAGCAGTAGGACTAGCGGGAGTAATGAGCAGTTCTTC. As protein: CASSRTSGSNEQFF. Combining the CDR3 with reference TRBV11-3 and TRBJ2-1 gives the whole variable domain EAGVVQSPRYKIIEKKQPVAFWCNPISGHNTLYWYLQNLGQGPELLIRYENEEAVDDSQLPKDRFSAERLKGVDSTLKIQPAELGDSAVYLCASSRTSGSNEQFFGPGTRLTVL.

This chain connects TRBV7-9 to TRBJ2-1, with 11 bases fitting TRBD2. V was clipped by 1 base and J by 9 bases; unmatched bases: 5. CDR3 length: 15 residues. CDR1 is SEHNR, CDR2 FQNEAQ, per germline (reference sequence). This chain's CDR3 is CASSLVLAGAGEQFF. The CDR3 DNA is TGTGCCAGCAGCTTAGTACTAGCGGGAGCGGGTGAGCAGTTCTTC. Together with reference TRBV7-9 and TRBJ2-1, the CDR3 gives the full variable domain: DTGVSQNPRHKITKRGQNVTFRCDPISEHNRLYWYRQTLGQGPEFLTYFQNEAQLEKSRLLSDRFSAERPKGSFSTLEIQRTEQGDSAMYLCASSLVLAGAGEQFFGPGTRLTVL.

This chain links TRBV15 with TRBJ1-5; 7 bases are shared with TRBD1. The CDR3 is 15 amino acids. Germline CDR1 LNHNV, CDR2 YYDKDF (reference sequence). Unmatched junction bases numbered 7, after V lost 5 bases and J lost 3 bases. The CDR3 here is CATSAHRGDNQPQHF. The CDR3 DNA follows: TGTGCCACCAGCGCCCACAGGGGTGACAATCAGCCCCAGCATTTT.

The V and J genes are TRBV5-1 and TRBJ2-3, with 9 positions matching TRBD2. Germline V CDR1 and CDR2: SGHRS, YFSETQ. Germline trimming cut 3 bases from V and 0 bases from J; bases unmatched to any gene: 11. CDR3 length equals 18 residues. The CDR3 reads CASSWGPSGVTSTDTQYF. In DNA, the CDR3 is TGCGCCAGCAGCTGGGGTCCTAGCGGGGTGACTAGCACAGATACGCAGTATTTT. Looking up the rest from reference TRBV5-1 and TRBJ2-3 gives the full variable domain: KAGVTQTPRYLIKTRGQQVTLSCSPISGHRSVSWYQQTPGQGLQFLFEYFSETQRNKGNFPGRFSGRQFSNSRSEMNVSTLELGDSALYLCASSWGPSGVTSTDTQYFGPGTRLTVL.

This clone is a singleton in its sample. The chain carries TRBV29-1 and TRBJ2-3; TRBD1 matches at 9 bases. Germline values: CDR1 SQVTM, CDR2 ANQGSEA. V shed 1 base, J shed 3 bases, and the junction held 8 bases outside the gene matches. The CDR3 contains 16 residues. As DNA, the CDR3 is TGCAGCGTTGAAGTCCCGGACAGGGGAATAACAGATACGCAGTATTTT. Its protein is CSVEVPDRGITDTQYF.

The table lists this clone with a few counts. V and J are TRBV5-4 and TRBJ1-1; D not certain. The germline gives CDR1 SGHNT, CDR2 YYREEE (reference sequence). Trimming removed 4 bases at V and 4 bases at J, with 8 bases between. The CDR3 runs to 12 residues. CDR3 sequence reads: CASSRSSTEAFF. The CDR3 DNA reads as TGTGCCAGCAGCCGGTCATCCACTGAAGCTTTCTTT.

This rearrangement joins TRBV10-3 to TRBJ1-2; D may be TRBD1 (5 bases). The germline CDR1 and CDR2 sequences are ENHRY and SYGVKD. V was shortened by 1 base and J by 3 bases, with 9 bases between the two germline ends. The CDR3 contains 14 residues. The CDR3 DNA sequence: TGTGCCATCAGTGAGTTGGAAGGGGACTATGGCTACACCTTC. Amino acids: CAISELEGDYGYTF.

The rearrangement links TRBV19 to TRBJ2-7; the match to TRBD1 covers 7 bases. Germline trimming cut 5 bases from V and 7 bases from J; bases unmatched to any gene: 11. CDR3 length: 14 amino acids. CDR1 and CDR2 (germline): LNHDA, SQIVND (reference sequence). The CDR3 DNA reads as TGTGCCAGTAGTGCCAGACAGGGCGCTGGAGAGCAGTACTTC. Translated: CASSARQGAGEQYF.